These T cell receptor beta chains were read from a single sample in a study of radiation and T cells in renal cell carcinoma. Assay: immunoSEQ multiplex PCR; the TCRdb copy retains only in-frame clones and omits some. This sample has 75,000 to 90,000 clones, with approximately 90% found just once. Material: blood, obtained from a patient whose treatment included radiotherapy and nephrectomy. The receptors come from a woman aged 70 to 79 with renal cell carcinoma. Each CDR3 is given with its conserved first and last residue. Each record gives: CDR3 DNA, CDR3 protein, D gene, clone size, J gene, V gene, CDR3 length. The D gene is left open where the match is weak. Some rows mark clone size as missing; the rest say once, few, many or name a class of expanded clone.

DNA: TGCGCCAGCAGCTTATCCAGGGGGAACGGAGAGCAGTACTTC; CDR3: CASSLSRGNGEQYF; D: TRBD1; size: -; J: TRBJ2-7; V: TRBV5-1; length: 14
DNA: TGTGCCAGCAGTTTAATGACAGGAGCCTTGAACACTGAAGCTTTCTTT; CDR3: CASSLMTGALNTEAFF; D: -; size: -; J: TRBJ1-1; V: TRBV28; length: 16
DNA: TGTGCCAGCAGTTCCCCTTTGCCAAAGGGAGCTTTCTTT; CDR3: CASSSPLPKGAFF; D: -; size: -; J: TRBJ1-1; V: TRBV28; length: 13
DNA: TGTGCCAGCAGCTCTCGGGGGCGGAGGGTAGATACGCAGTATTTT; CDR3: CASSSRGRRVDTQYF; D: -; size: -; J: TRBJ2-3; V: TRBV9; length: 15
DNA: TGTGCCAGTATGCTGGGGCTTGGCACTGAAGCTTTCTTT; CDR3: CASMLGLGTEAFF; D: -; size: -; J: TRBJ1-1; V: TRBV19; length: 13
DNA: TGCGCCAGCAGCTTGGTCGGACAGGGGGCCCGGAACACCATATATTTT; CDR3: CASSLVGQGARNTIYF; D: TRBD1; size: -; J: TRBJ1-3; V: TRBV5-1; length: 16
DNA: TGTGCCAGCTCACCAAAGGGGCCTGCCTATGGCTACACCTTC; CDR3: CASSPKGPAYGYTF; D: -; size: few; J: TRBJ1-2; V: TRBV18; length: 14
DNA: TGTGCCAGCAGCTACAGGGTCGGCTATGGCTACACCTTC; CDR3: CASSYRVGYGYTF; D: -; size: -; J: TRBJ1-2; V: TRBV7-8; length: 13
DNA: TGTGCCAGCAGCCTGGATGCCAGGGCGCAGTATTTT; CDR3: CASSLDARAQYF; D: -; size: -; J: TRBJ2-3; V: TRBV5-6; length: 12
DNA: TGTGCCAGCAGCTTAGCGGCAGGGGAATACGAGCAGTACTTC; CDR3: CASSLAAGEYEQYF; D: -; size: -; J: TRBJ2-7; V: TRBV11-2; length: 14
DNA: TGTGCTAGCAGCTTAACTCAAGACTACGAGCAGTACTTC; CDR3: CASSLTQDYEQYF; D: -; size: -; J: TRBJ2-7; V: TRBV7-7; length: 13
DNA: TGTGCCAGCAGCCCCGAAGGCTATGGCTACACCTTC; CDR3: CASSPEGYGYTF; D: -; size: -; J: TRBJ1-2; V: TRBV11-3; length: 12
DNA: TGTGCCAGCAGCCGGACAGGGGGAAGGGCTGAAGCTTTCTTT; CDR3: CASSRTGGRAEAFF; D: TRBD1; size: -; J: TRBJ1-1; V: TRBV4-2; length: 14
DNA: TGTGCCAGCAGTGACCCCATTTGGGGGATCTCCTACGAGCAGTACTTC; CDR3: CASSDPIWGISYEQYF; D: -; size: -; J: TRBJ2-7; V: TRBV6-1; length: 16
DNA: TGTGCCAGCAGCTCTAGGGCAGGGAATGAAAAACTGTTTTTT; CDR3: CASSSRAGNEKLFF; D: -; size: -; J: TRBJ1-4; V: TRBV5-4; length: 14
DNA: TGTGCCAGCTGCTCTAGGAGGGGAGTTACAGATACGCAGTATTTT; CDR3: CASCSRRGVTDTQYF; D: -; size: -; J: TRBJ2-3; V: TRBV18; length: 15
DNA: TGTGCCAGTAGTATTGGGAGGTCTAGCAATCAGCCCCAGCATTTT; CDR3: CASSIGRSSNQPQHF; D: -; size: once; J: TRBJ1-5; V: TRBV19; length: 15
DNA: TGTGCCATCAGTGAGTCGGGGGGGGGAGCGGCTGGAGAGACCCAGTACTTC; CDR3: CAISESGGGAAGETQYF; D: TRBD2; size: -; J: TRBJ2-5; V: TRBV10-3; length: 17
DNA: TGCGCCAGCAGCCAGGGGATACTAGCGGAAAGCTCCTACGAGCAGTACTTC; CDR3: CASSQGILAESSYEQYF; D: TRBD2; size: -; J: TRBJ2-7; V: TRBV4-3; length: 17
DNA: TGTGCCAGCAGTGCACTGGGGCCGGGAGGCTACACCTTC; CDR3: CASSALGPGGYTF; D: -; size: -; J: TRBJ1-2; V: TRBV6-5; length: 13
DNA: TGTGCCAGCTCACCGAGGAGGGGCAATCAGCCCCAGCATTTT; CDR3: CASSPRRGNQPQHF; D: -; size: once; J: TRBJ1-5; V: TRBV18; length: 14
DNA: TGTGCCAGCAGCGTAGGCCCGAACAGCAATCAGCCCCAGCATTTT; CDR3: CASSVGPNSNQPQHF; D: -; size: -; J: TRBJ1-5; V: TRBV9; length: 15
DNA: TGTGCCAGCAGTTACGCGGCGGGCCACACTGAAGCTTTCTTT; CDR3: CASSYAAGHTEAFF; D: -; size: -; J: TRBJ1-1; V: TRBV6-5; length: 14
DNA: TGTGCCAGTTCAGCCATGAACACTGAAGCTTTCTTT; CDR3: CASSAMNTEAFF; D: -; size: -; J: TRBJ1-1; V: TRBV11-3; length: 12
DNA: TGTGCCAGCACCATTAGCGGGGGTAAAGAGACCCAGTACTTC; CDR3: CASTISGGKETQYF; D: TRBD2; size: once; J: TRBJ2-5; V: TRBV2; length: 14
DNA: TGTGCCAGCAGCTCCCGGGACAGTTATTTAGCAACCGGGGAGCTGTTTTTT; CDR3: CASSSRDSYLATGELFF; D: TRBD1; size: -; J: TRBJ2-2; V: TRBV11-2; length: 17
DNA: TGTGCCAGCAGCTTCAGGGGGAACGAGCAGTACTTC; CDR3: CASSFRGNEQYF; D: TRBD1; size: -; J: TRBJ2-7; V: TRBV11-3; length: 12
DNA: TGCGCCAGCCGGGGGGCGGGTTCACCCCTCCACTTT; CDR3: CASRGAGSPLHF; D: -; size: -; J: TRBJ1-6; V: TRBV4-3; length: 12
DNA: TGTGCCAGCTCACCGGGACTTTTAAGCTACACCTTC; CDR3: CASSPGLLSYTF; D: -; size: -; J: TRBJ1-2; V: TRBV18; length: 12
DNA: TGCAGCGCTACGCCGGGGGGGGAGACCCAGTACTTC; CDR3: CSATPGGETQYF; D: TRBD2; size: -; J: TRBJ2-5; V: TRBV29-1; length: 12
DNA: TGTGCCAGCAGTACCGGGACAGATTATGGCTACACCTTC; CDR3: CASSTGTDYGYTF; D: TRBD1; size: -; J: TRBJ1-2; V: TRBV6-5; length: 13
DNA: TGTGCCAGCAGCTCCCCAGGGGTGTCCTACAATGAGCAGTTCTTC; CDR3: CASSSPGVSYNEQFF; D: -; size: -; J: TRBJ2-1; V: TRBV7-8; length: 15
DNA: TGTGCCAGCAGCGTAGTAGCGGGGGAGAACACCGGGGAGCTGTTTTTT; CDR3: CASSVVAGENTGELFF; D: TRBD2; size: -; J: TRBJ2-2; V: TRBV9; length: 16
DNA: TGTGCCAGCAGCTTAGCAGGGACAGGATACGAGCAGTACTTC; CDR3: CASSLAGTGYEQYF; D: TRBD1; size: once; J: TRBJ2-7; V: TRBV7-9; length: 14
DNA: TGTGCCAGCAGCGTAGATGACAGGGTCATGGCTGGGGCCAACGTCCTGACTTTC; CDR3: CASSVDDRVMAGANVLTF; D: TRBD1; size: -; J: TRBJ2-6; V: TRBV9; length: 18
DNA: TGTGCCAGCAGGGCGACAGGGGGCTCCTACAATGAGCAGTTCTTC; CDR3: CASRATGGSYNEQFF; D: TRBD1; size: -; J: TRBJ2-1; V: TRBV6-1; length: 15
DNA: TGCAGTGCTAGAGTAACGAGCGAGCAGTACTTC; CDR3: CSARVTSEQYF; D: -; size: -; J: TRBJ2-7; V: TRBV20-1; length: 11
DNA: TGTGCCTGGAGACCGTCTGGGGCCAACGTCCTGACTTTC; CDR3: CAWRPSGANVLTF; D: -; size: once; J: TRBJ2-6; V: TRBV30; length: 13
DNA: TGTGCCAGCAGCTTGGGGCGAGGCACAGATACGCAGTATTTT; CDR3: CASSLGRGTDTQYF; D: -; size: -; J: TRBJ2-3; V: TRBV11-3; length: 14
DNA: TGTGCCAGCAGCGAACAGGGTTATGATCAGCCCCAGCATTTT; CDR3: CASSEQGYDQPQHF; D: -; size: -; J: TRBJ1-5; V: TRBV7-8; length: 14
DNA: TGTGCCAGCAGCTTAGGGGGCGGGGGCCCCGCGGAGACCCAGTACTTC; CDR3: CASSLGGGGPAETQYF; D: -; size: -; J: TRBJ2-5; V: TRBV7-6; length: 16
DNA: TGTGCCAGCAGCTTGGCCGGGACAGGGCGTGAAAAACTGTTTTTT; CDR3: CASSLAGTGREKLFF; D: TRBD1; size: few; J: TRBJ1-4; V: TRBV5-4; length: 15
DNA: TGTGCCAGCAGCTTATGGGGACAGCTCTCCTACGAGCAGTACTTC; CDR3: CASSLWGQLSYEQYF; D: TRBD1; size: -; J: TRBJ2-7; V: TRBV7-9; length: 15
DNA: TGTGCCAGCGGGGAGGGGAGGATCACAGATACGCAGTATTTT; CDR3: CASGEGRITDTQYF; D: TRBD2; size: once; J: TRBJ2-3; V: TRBV9; length: 14
DNA: TGTGCCAGCAGCCAAAAAAGCGGGGGACAATCTAATTCACCCCTCCACTTT; CDR3: CASSQKSGGQSNSPLHF; D: -; size: -; J: TRBJ1-6; V: TRBV4-2; length: 17
DNA: TGTGCCAGCAGCCTCTCGGGACAGACAATATATGATACGCAGTATTTT; CDR3: CASSLSGQTIYDTQYF; D: TRBD1; size: once; J: TRBJ2-3; V: TRBV11-2; length: 16
DNA: TGTGCCAGCAGCTTAGTAAGCGGGGCCCGCTCTGGGGCCAACGTCCTGACTTTC; CDR3: CASSLVSGARSGANVLTF; D: TRBD2; size: -; J: TRBJ2-6; V: TRBV7-8; length: 18
DNA: TGTGCCAGCAGTGGCTCCTCGACAGTCTATGGCTACACCTTC; CDR3: CASSGSSTVYGYTF; D: -; size: -; J: TRBJ1-2; V: TRBV25-1; length: 14
DNA: TGTGCCAGCAGCTTAGGACTGGGACAGGGACCCCGCAATCAGCCCCAGCATTTT; CDR3: CASSLGLGQGPRNQPQHF; D: TRBD1; size: -; J: TRBJ1-5; V: TRBV7-2; length: 18
DNA: TGTGCCAGCAGCCAAGATCTGGTCCCACGAATCTCTTCCTACAATGAGCAGTTCTTC; CDR3: CASSQDLVPRISSYNEQFF; D: -; size: -; J: TRBJ2-1; V: TRBV14; length: 19
DNA: TGTGCCTGGTCTAAGGGGGGCCCCAGCTACGAGCAGTACTTC; CDR3: CAWSKGGPSYEQYF; D: -; size: -; J: TRBJ2-7; V: TRBV30; length: 14
DNA: TGTGCCAGTACCCCGGGACAGAGATACAATGAGCAGTTCTTC; CDR3: CASTPGQRYNEQFF; D: TRBD1; size: -; J: TRBJ2-1; V: TRBV19; length: 14
DNA: TGTGCCAGTAGTTGGGACAGGGCGAACACTGAAGCTTTCTTT; CDR3: CASSWDRANTEAFF; D: TRBD1; size: -; J: TRBJ1-1; V: TRBV19; length: 14
DNA: TGTGCCAGTAGTGTCGGGACAGGGGGGGGCACAGATACGCAGTATTTT; CDR3: CASSVGTGGGTDTQYF; D: TRBD1; size: -; J: TRBJ2-3; V: TRBV19; length: 16
DNA: TGTGCCAGCAGCTTGTTAATCGACAGAGCCACGAACACTGAAGCTTTCTTT; CDR3: CASSLLIDRATNTEAFF; D: -; size: -; J: TRBJ1-1; V: TRBV5-6; length: 17
DNA: TGTGCCAGCAGGGGGGGGGATGGGAGCAATCAGCCCCAGCATTTT; CDR3: CASRGGDGSNQPQHF; D: -; size: -; J: TRBJ1-5; V: TRBV6-1; length: 15
DNA: TGTGCCTGGAGCCTACAGGGCGGGAATACTGAAGCTTTCTTT; CDR3: CAWSLQGGNTEAFF; D: -; size: few; J: TRBJ1-1; V: TRBV30; length: 14